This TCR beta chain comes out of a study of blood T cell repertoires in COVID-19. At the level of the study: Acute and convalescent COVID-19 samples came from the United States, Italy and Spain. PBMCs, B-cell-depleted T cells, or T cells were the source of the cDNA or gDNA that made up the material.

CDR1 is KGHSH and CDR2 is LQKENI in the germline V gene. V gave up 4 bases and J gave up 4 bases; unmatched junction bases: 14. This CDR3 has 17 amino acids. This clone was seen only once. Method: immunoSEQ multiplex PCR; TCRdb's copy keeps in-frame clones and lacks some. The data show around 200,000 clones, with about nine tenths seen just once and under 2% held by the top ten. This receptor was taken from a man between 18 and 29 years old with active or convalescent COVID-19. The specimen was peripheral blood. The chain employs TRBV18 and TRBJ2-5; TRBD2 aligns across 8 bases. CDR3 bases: TGTGCCAGCTCACTACTCCCAGGGACTAGAGAGGGAGAGACCCAGTACTTC. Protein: CASSLLPGTREGETQYF.